This TCR beta chain was obtained from a study of blood T cell repertoires in COVID-19. Turning to the study itself: Some COVID-19 samples were acute and others convalescent; all came from the United States, Italy and Spain. Nucleic acid was either cDNA or gDNA, and it came from T cells, B-cell-depleted T cells, or PBMCs.

Trimming took 4 bases from V and 8 from J, leaving 20 bases between them. Germline lookup yields CDR1 SGHTA and CDR2 FQGNSA. The CDR3 runs 15 residues. In the original processing: Nucleated cell number was recorded as an estimate derived from reference gene primer amplification. The repertoire was sequenced with immunoSEQ multiplex PCR; TCRdb's copy has only in-frame clones and lacks some. V and J calls and clone size are as listed in that table; D and trimming were resolved from the DNA. The sample has 130,000 or so clones; about 91% are singletons. The sample consisted of peripheral blood. This TCR was sampled from a woman in her sixties with acute or convalescent COVID-19. The chain links TRBV7-2 to TRBJ1-2; D is ambiguous. The DNA of the CDR3 is TGTGCCAGCAGCTCCACCGGCGCCGGGGTCTCCGGCTACACCTTC. Translated: CASSSTGAGVSGYTF. Using reference TRBV7-2 and TRBJ1-2 for the parts outside the CDR3, the full variable domain is GAGVSQSPSNKVTEKGKDVELRCDPISGHTALYWYRQSLGQGLEFLIYFQGNSAPDKSGLPSDRFSAERTGGSVSTLTIQRTQQEDSAVYLCASSSTGAGVSGYTFGSGTRLTVV.